This TCR beta chain came from a study of blood T cell repertoires in COVID-19. Overall study context: PBMCs, B-cell-depleted T cells, or T cells provided the cDNA or gDNA that made up the material.

TCRdb's table, derived via immunoSEQ multiplex PCR, lists solely in-frame clones and lacks some. The data show about 150,000 clones, with about four fifths seen just once and roughly 14% held by the top ten. There are 16 residues in the CDR3. The sample was peripheral blood. This sequence joins TRBV21-1 and TRBJ1-5; the table's D gene call, TRBD1, was not cross checked with the DNA. TRBV21-1 is given as a pseudogene. This TCR came from a woman aged 80 or over with acute or convalescent COVID-19. CDR3 coding DNA: TGTGCCAGCAGCCAAAGGGGAACAGGGAGCAATCAGCCCCAGCATTTT. It encodes CASSQRGTGSNQPQHF.